Following are 3 T cell receptor beta chains from one sample sequenced in a study of shared clonotypes between healthy human individuals. The repertoire was sequenced with immunoSEQ multiplex PCR; TCRdb's copy has only in-frame clones and lacks some. The table lists over 950,000 clones, 70% to 80% of them singletons. The sample consisted of memory CD4+ T cells from PBMCs. Subset meaning: CD45RA-negative fraction. The receptors here all came from a man aged 18 to 35 in good health. Some clones in this sample may be carry-over from other donors' samples.

This chain connects TRBV18 to TRBJ2-1; 7 bases fit TRBD1. CDR3 length: 15 amino acids. Trimming took 4 bases from V and 2 from J; bases not matched to a gene: 5. Germline V gives CDR1 KGHSH, CDR2 LQKENI. This chain's CDR3 is CASSLSQGTYNEQFF. The CDR3 region has the DNA TGTGCCAGCTCACTTTCACAGGGGACCTACAATGAGCAGTTCTTC. The full variable domain, completed using reference TRBV18 and TRBJ2-1, is NAGVMQNPRHLVRRRGQEARLRCSPMKGHSHVYWYRQLPEEGLKFMVYLQKENIIDESGMPKERFSAEFPKEGPSILRIQQVVRGDSAAYFCASSLSQGTYNEQFFGPGTRLTVL.

V and J are TRBV5-1 and TRBJ2-7; no clear D. Germline V gene sequence: CDR1 SGHRS, CDR2 YFSETQ. This CDR3 has 13 amino acids. Deletions cut 4 bases from V and 2 bases from J, with 10 bases between. The CDR3 nucleotides are TGCGCCAGCAGCACCTACAGAGCCTACGAGCAGTACTTC. Translation gives CASSTYRAYEQYF.

The chain has TRBV10-1 and TRBJ2-7; 12 bases agree with TRBD2. In germline, CDR1 is WNHNN, CDR2 SYGVQD (reference sequence). This CDR3 spans 12 amino acids. V was pared by 6 bases and J by 12 bases, with 6 bases of the junction left unmatched. CDR3 coding DNA: TGCGCCAGCAGCAGGACTAGCGGGATTTTGTACTTC. Protein: CASSRTSGILYF.